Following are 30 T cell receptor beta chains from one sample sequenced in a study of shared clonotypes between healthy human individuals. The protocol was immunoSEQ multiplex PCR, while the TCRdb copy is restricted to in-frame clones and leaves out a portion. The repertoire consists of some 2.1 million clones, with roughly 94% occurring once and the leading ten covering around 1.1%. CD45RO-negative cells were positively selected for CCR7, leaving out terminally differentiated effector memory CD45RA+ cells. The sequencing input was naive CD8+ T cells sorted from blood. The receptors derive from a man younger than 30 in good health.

The CDR3 nucleotides read TGCGCCAGCAGCTATAACAGGGCCGCCGACGGCGAGCAGTACTTC. This encodes CASSYNRAADGEQYF. V usage is TRBV4-1 and J usage is TRBJ2-7; D is perhaps TRBD1 (6 bases). V lost 5 bases to trimming and J lost 6 bases, with 20 bases between them. Germline V gives CDR1 MGHRA, CDR2 YSYEKL. The CDR3 consists of 15 residues.

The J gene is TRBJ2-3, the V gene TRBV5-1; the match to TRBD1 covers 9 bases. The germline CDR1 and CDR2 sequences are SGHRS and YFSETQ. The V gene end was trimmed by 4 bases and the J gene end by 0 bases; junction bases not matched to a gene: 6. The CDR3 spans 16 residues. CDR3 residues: CASSVHRGQSTDTQYF. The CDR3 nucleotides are TGCGCCAGCAGCGTTCACAGGGGGCAGAGCACAGATACGCAGTATTTT.

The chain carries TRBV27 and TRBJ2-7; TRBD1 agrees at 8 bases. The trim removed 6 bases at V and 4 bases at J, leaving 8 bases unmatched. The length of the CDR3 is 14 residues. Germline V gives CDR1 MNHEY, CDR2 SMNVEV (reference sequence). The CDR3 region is CASSKTGAFYEQYF. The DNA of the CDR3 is TGTGCCAGCAGCAAGACAGGGGCCTTTTACGAGCAGTACTTC.

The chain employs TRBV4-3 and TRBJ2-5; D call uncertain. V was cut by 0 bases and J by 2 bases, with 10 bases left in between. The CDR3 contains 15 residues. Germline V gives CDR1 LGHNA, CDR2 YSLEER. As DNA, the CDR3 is TGCGCCAGCAGCCAAGATCTTACGCGGCAAGAGACCCAGTACTTC. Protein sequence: CASSQDLTRQETQYF.

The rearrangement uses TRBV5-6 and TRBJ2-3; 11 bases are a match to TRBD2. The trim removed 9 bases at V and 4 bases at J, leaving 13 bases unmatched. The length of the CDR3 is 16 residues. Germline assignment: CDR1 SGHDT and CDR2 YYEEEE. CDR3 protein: CATKVRTSGLSDTQYF. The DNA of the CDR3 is TGTGCCACCAAAGTCCGGACTAGCGGGCTTTCAGATACGCAGTATTTT.

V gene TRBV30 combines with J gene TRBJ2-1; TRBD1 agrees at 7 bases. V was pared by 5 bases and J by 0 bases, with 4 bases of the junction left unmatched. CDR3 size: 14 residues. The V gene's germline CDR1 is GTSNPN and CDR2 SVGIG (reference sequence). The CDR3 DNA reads TGTGCCTGGGGGGACAGAAGCTCCTACAATGAGCAGTTCTTC. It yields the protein CAWGDRSSYNEQFF.

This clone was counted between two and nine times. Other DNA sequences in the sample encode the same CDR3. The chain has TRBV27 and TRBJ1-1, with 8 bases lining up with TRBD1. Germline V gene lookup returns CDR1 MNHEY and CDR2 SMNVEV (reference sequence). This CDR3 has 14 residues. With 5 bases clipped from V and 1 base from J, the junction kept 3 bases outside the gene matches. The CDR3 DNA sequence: TGTGCCAGCAGTCCGGGGACAGGGAACACTGAAGCTTTCTTT. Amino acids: CASSPGTGNTEAFF.

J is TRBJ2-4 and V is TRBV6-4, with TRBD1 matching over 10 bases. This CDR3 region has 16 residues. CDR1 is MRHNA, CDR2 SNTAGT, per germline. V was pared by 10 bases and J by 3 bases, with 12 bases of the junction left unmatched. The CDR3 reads CATLPGQGILKNIQYF. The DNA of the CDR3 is TGTGCCACCCTCCCGGGACAGGGGATCCTCAAAAACATTCAGTACTTC.

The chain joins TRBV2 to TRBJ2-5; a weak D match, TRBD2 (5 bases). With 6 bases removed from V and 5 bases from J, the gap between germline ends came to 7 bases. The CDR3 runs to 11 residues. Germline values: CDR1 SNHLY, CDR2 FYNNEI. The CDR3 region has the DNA TGTGCCAGCAGGAGGGAGGAGACCCAGTACTTC. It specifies CASRREETQYF.

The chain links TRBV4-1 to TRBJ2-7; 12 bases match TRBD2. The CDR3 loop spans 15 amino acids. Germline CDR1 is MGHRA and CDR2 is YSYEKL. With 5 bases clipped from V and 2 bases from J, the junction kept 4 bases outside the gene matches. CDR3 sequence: CASSETSGGTYEQYF. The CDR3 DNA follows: TGCGCCAGCAGCGAGACTAGCGGGGGAACCTACGAGCAGTACTTC.

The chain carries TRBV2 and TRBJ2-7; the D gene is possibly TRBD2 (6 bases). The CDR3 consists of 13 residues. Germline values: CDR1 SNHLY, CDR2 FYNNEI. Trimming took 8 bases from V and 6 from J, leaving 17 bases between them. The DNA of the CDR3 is TGTGCCAGCCAACAACGGGGGTTTTCCGAGCAGTACTTC. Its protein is CASQQRGFSEQYF.

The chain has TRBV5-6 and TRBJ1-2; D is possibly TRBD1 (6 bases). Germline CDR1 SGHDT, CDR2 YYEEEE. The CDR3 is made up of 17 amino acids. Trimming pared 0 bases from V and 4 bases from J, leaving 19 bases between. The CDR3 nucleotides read TGTGCCAGCAGCTTGGGATTGGGGCAGGGGATTTCCTATGGCTACACCTTC. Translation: CASSLGLGQGISYGYTF.

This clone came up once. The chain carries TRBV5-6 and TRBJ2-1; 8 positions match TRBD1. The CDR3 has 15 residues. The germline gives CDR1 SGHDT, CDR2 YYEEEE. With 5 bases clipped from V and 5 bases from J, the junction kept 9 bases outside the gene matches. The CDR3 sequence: CASSSDREVDNEQFF. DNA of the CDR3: TGTGCCAGCAGTTCGGACAGGGAAGTGGACAATGAGCAGTTCTTC.

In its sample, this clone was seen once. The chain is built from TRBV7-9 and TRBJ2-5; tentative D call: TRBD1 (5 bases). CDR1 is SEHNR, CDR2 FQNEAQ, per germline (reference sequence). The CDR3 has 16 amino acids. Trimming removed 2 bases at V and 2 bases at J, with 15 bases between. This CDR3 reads CASSLFDSLPQETQYF. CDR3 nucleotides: TGTGCCAGCAGCTTATTTGACAGCCTGCCTCAAGAGACCCAGTACTTC.

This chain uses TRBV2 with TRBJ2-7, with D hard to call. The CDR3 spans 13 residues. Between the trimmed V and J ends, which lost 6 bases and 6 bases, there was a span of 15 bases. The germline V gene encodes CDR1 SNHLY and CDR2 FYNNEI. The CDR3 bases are TGTGCCAGCAGCGAAAACTGGACCGGCGAGCAGTACTTC. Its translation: CASSENWTGEQYF.

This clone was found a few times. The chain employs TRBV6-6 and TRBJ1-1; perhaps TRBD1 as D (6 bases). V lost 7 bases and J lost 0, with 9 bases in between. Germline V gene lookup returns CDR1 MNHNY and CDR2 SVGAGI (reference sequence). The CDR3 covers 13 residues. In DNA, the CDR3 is TGTGCCAGCATTGACAGGTTGAACACTGAAGCTTTCTTT. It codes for CASIDRLNTEAFF.

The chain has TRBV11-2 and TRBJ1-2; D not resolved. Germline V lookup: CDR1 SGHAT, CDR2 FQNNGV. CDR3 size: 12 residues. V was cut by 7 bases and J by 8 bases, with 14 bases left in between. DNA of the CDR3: TGTGCCAGCACCCTCCTTGGGTGGGGCTACACCTTC. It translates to CASTLLGWGYTF. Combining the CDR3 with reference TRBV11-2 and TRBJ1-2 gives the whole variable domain EAGVAQSPRYKIIEKRQSVAFWCNPISGHATLYWYQQILGQGPKLLIQFQNNGVVDDSQLPKDRFSAERLKGVDSTLKIQPAKLEDSAVYLCASTLLGWGYTFGSGTRLTVV.

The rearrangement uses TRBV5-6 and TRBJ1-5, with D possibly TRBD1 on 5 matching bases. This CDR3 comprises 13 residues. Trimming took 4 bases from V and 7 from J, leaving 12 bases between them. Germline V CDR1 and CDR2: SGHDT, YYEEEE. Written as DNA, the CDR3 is TGTGCCAGCAGCGAGAACCAGGGACAGCCCCAGCATTTT. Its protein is CASSENQGQPQHF. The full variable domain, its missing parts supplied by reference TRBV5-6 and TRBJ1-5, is DAGVTQSPTHLIKTRGQQVTLRCSPKSGHDTVSWYQQALGQGPQFIFQYYEEEERQRGNFPDRFSGHQFPNYSSELNVNALLLGDSALYLCASSENQGQPQHFGDGTRLSIL.

The CDR3 nucleotides read TGTGCCAGCAGTTTAATGGCCCCCGATCAGCCCCAGCATTTT. It specifies CASSLMAPDQPQHF. The chain combines TRBV27 with TRBJ1-5; D gene uncertain. V lost 2 bases and J lost 5, with 10 bases in between. CDR1 and CDR2 from the germline V gene are MNHEY and SMNVEV (reference sequence). The CDR3 contains 14 residues.

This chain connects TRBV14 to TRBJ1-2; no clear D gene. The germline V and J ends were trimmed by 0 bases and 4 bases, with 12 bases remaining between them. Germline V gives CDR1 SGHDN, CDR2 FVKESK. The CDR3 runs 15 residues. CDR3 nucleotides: TGTGCCAGCAGCCAAGAAGGAGACGGAACCTATGGCTACACCTTC. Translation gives CASSQEGDGTYGYTF.

The CDR3 sequence: CASRDYNEQFF. As DNA, the CDR3 is TGTGCCAGCAGGGATTACAATGAGCAGTTCTTC. The gene calls are TRBV6-1 and TRBJ2-1, with D uncertain. CDR1 and CDR2 from the germline V gene are MNHNS and SASEGT. Trimming took 6 bases from V and 4 from J, leaving 4 bases between them. The length of the CDR3 is 11 residues.

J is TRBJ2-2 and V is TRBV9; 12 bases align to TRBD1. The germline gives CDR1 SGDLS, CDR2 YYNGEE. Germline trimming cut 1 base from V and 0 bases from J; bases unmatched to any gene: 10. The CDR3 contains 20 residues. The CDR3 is CASSVISGTGGYANTGELFF. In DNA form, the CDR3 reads TGTGCCAGCAGCGTAATATCTGGGACAGGGGGCTACGCGAACACCGGGGAGCTGTTTTTT.

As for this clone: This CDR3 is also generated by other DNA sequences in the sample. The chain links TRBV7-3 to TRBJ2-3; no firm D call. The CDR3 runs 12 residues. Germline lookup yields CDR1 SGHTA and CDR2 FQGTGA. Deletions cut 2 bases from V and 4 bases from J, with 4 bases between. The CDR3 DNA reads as TGTGCCAGCAGCTTAGGGGCAGATACGCAGTATTTT. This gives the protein CASSLGADTQYF.

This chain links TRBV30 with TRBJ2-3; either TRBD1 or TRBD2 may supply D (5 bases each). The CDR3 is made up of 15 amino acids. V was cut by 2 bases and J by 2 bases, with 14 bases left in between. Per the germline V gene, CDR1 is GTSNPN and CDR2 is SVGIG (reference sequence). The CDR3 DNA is TGTGCCTGGAGTTCAGAGGGGCTGGTCACAGATACGCAGTATTTT. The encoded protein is CAWSSEGLVTDTQYF.

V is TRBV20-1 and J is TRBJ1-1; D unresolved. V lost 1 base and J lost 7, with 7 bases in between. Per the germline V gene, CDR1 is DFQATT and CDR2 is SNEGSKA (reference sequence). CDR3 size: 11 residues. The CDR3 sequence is CSARGGGEAFF. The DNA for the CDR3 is TGCAGTGCTAGAGGTGGCGGTGAAGCTTTCTTT.

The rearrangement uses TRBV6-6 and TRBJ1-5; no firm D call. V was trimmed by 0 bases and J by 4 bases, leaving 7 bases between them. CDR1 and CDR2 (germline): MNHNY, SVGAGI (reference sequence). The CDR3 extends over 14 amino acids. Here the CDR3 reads CASSYSSVNQPQHF. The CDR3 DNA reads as TGTGCCAGCAGTTACTCGAGTGTGAATCAGCCCCAGCATTTT.

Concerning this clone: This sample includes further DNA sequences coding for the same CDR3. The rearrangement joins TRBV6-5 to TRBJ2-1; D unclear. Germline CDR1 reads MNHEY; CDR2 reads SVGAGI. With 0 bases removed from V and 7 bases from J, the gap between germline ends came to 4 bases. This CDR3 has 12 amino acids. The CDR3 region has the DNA TGTGCCAGCAGTTACTCAGGTAATGAGCAGTTCTTC. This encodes CASSYSGNEQFF.

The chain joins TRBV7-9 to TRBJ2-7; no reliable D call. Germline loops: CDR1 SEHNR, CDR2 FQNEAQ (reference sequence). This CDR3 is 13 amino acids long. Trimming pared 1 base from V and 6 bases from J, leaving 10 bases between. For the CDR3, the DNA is TGTGCCAGCAGCTTAGATCTGTCCCTCGAGCAGTACTTC. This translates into CASSLDLSLEQYF. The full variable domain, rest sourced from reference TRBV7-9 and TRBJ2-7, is DTGVSQNPRHKITKRGQNVTFRCDPISEHNRLYWYRQTLGQGPEFLTYFQNEAQLEKSRLLSDRFSAERPKGSFSTLEIQRTEQGDSAMYLCASSLDLSLEQYFGPGTRLTVT.

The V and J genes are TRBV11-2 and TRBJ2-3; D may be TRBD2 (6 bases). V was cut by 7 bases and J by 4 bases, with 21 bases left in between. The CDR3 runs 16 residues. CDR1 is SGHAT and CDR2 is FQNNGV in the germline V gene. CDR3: CASTYLSGPLADTQYF. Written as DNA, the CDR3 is TGTGCCAGCACCTATCTGAGCGGGCCCCTGGCAGATACGCAGTATTTT.

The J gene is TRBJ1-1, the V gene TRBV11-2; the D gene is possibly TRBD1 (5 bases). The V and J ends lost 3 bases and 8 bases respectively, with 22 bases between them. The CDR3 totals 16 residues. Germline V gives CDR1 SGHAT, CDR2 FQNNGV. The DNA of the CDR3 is TGTGCCAGCAGCTTGGGGACCCTTACAGTGGGGGAAGAAGCTTTCTTT. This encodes CASSLGTLTVGEEAFF.